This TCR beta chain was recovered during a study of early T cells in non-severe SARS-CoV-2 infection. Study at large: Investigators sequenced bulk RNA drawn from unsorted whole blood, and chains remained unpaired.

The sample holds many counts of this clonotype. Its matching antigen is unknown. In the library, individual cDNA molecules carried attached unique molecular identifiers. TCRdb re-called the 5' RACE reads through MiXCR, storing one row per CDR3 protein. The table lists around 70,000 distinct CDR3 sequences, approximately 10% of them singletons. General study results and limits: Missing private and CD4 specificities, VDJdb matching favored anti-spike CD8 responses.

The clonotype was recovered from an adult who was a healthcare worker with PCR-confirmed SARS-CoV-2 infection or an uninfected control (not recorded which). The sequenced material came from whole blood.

The CDR3 reads CSAREERTASTDTQYF. CDR3 in DNA: TGCAGTGCTAGAGAAGAAAGGACAGCTAGCACAGATACGCAGTATTTT. The rearrangement joins TRBV20-1 to TRBJ2-3, with D possibly being TRBD1 (6 bases). Trimming cost V 0 bases and J 0 bases, with 13 bases left between them. The CDR3 is 16 amino acids. Germline V gene data show CDR1 as DFQATT and CDR2 as SNEGSKA (reference sequence).